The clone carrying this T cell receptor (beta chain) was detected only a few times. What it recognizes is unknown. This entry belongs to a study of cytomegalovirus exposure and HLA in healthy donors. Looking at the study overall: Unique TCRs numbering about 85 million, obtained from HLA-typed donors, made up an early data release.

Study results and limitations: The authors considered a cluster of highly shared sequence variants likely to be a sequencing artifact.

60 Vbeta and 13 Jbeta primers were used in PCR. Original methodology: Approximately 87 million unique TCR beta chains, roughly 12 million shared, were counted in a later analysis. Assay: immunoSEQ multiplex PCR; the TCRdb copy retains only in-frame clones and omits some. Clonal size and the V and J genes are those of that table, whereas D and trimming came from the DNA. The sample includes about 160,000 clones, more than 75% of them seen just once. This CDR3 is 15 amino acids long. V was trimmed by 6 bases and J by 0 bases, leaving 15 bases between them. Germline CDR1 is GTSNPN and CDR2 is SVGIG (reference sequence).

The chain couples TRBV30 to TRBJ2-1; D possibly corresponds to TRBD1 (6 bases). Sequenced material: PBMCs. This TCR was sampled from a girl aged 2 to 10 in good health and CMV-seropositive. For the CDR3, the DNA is TGTGCCTGCGACAATCAGGGGAGCTCCTACAATGAGCAGTTCTTC. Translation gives CACDNQGSSYNEQFF.